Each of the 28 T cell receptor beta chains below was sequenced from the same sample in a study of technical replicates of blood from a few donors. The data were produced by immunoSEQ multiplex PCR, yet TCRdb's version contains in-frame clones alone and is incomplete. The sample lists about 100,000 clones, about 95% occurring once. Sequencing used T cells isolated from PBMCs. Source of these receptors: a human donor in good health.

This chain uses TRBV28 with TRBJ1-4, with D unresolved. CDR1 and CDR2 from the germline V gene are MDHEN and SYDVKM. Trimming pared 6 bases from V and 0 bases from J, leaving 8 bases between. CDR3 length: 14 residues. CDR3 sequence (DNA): TGTGCCAGCAGATTGGGCGCAACTAATGAAAAACTGTTTTTT. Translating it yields CASRLGATNEKLFF.

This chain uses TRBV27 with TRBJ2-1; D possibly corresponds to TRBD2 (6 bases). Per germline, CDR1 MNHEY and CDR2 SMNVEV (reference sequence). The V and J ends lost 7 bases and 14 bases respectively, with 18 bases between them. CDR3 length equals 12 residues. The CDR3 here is CASNSPVGLKFF. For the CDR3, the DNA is TGTGCCAGCAACTCCCCCGTGGGACTTAAGTTCTTC.

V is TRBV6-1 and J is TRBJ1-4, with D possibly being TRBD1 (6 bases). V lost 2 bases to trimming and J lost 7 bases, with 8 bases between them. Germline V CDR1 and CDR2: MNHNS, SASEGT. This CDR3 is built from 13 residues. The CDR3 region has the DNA TGTGCCAGCAGTGAAATAGGGGGTGAAAAACTGTTTTTT. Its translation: CASSEIGGEKLFF.

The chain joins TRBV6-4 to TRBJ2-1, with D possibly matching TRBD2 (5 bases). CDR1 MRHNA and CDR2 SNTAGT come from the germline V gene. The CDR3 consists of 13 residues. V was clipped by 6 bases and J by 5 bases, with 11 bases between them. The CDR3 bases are TGTGCCAGCAGCCCTCGGGAAAACAATGAGCAGTTCTTC. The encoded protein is CASSPRENNEQFF.

As DNA, the CDR3 is TGCAGCGACCGGACTAGCGGGGCCTACAATGAGCAGTTCTTC. Translating gives CSDRTSGAYNEQFF. This chain links TRBV29-1 with TRBJ2-1; 12 nucleotides agree with TRBD2. The junction had 3 bases not matched to a gene; V was cut back by 7 bases and J by 2 bases. Germline V gives CDR1 SQVTM, CDR2 ANQGSEA. This CDR3 has 14 amino acids.

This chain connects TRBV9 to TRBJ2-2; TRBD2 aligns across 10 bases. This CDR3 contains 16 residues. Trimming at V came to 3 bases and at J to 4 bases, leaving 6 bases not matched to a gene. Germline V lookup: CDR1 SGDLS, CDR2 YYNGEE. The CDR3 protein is CASSATSGQPTGELFF. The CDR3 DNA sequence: TGTGCCAGCAGCGCGACTAGCGGGCAACCCACCGGGGAGCTGTTTTTT.

The DNA of the CDR3 is TGTGCCAGCAGTTGGGGGGGATTCCCCTACGAACTGTTTTTT. Translation gives CASSWGGFPYELFF. This chain joins TRBV27 and TRBJ1-4, with D maybe TRBD1 (5 bases). Per germline, CDR1 MNHEY and CDR2 SMNVEV (reference sequence). CDR3 length: 14 amino acids. V lost 4 bases and J lost 12, with 18 bases in between.

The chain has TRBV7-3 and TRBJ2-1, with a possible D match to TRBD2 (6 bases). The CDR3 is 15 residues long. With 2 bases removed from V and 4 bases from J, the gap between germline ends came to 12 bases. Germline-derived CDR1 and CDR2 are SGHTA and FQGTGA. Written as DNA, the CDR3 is TGTGCCAGCAGCTTAGGGGGGACGGATTACAATGAGCAGTTCTTC. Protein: CASSLGGTDYNEQFF.

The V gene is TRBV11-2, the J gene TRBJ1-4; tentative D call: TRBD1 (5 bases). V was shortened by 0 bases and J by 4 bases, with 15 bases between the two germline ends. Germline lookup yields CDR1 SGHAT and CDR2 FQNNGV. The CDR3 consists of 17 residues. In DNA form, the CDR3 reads TGTGCCAGCAGCTTAGAGGGCCTAGGGAGGGGTAATGAAAAACTGTTTTTT. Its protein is CASSLEGLGRGNEKLFF. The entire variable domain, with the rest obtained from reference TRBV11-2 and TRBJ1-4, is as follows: EAGVAQSPRYKIIEKRQSVAFWCNPISGHATLYWYQQILGQGPKLLIQFQNNGVVDDSQLPKDRFSAERLKGVDSTLKIQPAKLEDSAVYLCASSLEGLGRGNEKLFFGSGTQLSVL.

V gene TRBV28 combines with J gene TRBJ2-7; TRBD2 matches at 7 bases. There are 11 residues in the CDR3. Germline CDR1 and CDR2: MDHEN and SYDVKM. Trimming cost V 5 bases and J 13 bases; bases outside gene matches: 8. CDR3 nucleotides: TGTGCCAGCAGTCCCGGGACTACTTATTACTTC. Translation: CASSPGTTYYF.

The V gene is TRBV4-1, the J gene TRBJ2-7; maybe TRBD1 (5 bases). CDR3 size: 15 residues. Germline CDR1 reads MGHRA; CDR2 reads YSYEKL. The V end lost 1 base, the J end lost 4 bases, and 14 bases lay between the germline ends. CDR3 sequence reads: CASSQGTGGGYEQYF. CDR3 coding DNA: TGCGCCAGCAGCCAAGGAACAGGTGGTGGGTACGAGCAGTACTTC.

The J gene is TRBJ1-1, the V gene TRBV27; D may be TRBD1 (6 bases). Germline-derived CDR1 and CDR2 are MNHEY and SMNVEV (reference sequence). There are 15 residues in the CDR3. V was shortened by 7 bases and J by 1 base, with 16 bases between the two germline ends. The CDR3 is CASIGVRGKNTEAFF. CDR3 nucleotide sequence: TGTGCCAGCATCGGGGTCAGGGGAAAGAACACTGAAGCTTTCTTT.

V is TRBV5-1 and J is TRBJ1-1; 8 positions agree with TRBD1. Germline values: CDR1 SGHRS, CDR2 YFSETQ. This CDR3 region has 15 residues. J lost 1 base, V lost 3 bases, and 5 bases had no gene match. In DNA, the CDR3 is TGCGCCAGCAGCTGGCAAGGACAGGGGAACACTGAAGCTTTCTTT. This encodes CASSWQGQGNTEAFF.

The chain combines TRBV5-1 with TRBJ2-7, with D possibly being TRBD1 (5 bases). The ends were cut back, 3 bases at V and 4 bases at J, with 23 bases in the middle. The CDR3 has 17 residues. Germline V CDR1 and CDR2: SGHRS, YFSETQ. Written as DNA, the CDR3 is TGCGCCAGCAGCTCGAATAACTCCCCGCCGCCAGGGTACGAGCAGTACTTC. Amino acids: CASSSNNSPPPGYEQYF.

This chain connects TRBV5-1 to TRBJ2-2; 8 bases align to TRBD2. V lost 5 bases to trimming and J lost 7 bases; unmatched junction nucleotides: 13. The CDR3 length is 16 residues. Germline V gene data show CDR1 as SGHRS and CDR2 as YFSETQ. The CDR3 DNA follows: TGCGCCAGCAGGCCTCCGGGGGGGCTCGAAAGCGGGGAGCTGTTTTTT. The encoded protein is CASRPPGGLESGELFF.

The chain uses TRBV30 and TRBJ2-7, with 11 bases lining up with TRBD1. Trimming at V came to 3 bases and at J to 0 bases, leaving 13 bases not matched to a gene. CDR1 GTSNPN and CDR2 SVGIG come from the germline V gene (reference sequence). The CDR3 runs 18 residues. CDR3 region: CAWRLPSGTGGYSYEQYF. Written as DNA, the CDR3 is TGTGCCTGGAGGCTACCTTCCGGGACAGGGGGGTACTCCTACGAGCAGTACTTC. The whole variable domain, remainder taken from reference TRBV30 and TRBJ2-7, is SQTIHQWPATLVQPVGSPLSLECTVEGTSNPNLYWYRQAAGRGLQLLFYSVGIGQISSEVPQNLSASRPQDRQFILSSKKLLLSDSGFYLCAWRLPSGTGGYSYEQYFGPGTRLTVT.

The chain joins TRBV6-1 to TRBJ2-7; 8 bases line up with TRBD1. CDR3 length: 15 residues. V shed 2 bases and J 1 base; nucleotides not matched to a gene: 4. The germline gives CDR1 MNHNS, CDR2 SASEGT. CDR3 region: CASSEWTGQSYEQYF. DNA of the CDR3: TGTGCCAGCAGTGAATGGACAGGGCAGTCCTACGAGCAGTACTTC.

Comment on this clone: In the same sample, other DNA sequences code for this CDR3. CDR3 region: CASSQEEGARGTEAFF. The CDR3 region has the DNA TGTGCCAGCAGCCAAGAGGAGGGGGCGAGAGGGACTGAAGCTTTCTTT. The rearrangement joins TRBV4-2 to TRBJ1-1; the match to TRBD1 covers 7 bases. Losses at the gene ends were 0 bases for V and 5 bases for J; bases not matched to a gene: 9. The CDR3 runs to 16 residues. CDR1 LGHNA and CDR2 YNFKEQ come from the germline V gene.

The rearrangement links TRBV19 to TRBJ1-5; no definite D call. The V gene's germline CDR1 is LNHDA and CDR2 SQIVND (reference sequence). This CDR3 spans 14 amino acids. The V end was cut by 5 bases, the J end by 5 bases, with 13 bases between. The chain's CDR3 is CASSAQLPYQPQHF. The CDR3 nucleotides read TGTGCCAGTAGTGCACAGCTGCCCTATCAGCCCCAGCATTTT.

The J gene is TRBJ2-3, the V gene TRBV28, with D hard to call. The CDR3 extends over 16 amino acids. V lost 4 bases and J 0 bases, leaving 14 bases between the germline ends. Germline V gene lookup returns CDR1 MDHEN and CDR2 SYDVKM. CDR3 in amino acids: CASSSPNSVSTDTQYF. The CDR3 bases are TGTGCCAGCAGTTCCCCAAACTCTGTGAGCACAGATACGCAGTATTTT.

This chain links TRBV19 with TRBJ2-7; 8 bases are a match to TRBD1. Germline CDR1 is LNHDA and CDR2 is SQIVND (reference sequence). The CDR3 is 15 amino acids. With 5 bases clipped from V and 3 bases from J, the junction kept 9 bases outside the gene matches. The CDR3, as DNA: TGTGCCAGTAGTGATCATCCGGGACAGGTCTACGAGCAGTACTTC. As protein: CASSDHPGQVYEQYF.

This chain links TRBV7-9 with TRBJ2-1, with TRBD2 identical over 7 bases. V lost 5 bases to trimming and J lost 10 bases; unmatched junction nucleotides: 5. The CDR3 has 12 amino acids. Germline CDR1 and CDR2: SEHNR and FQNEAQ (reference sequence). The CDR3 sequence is CASSAGLEEQFF. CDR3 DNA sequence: TGTGCCAGCAGCGCAGGACTAGAAGAGCAGTTCTTC.

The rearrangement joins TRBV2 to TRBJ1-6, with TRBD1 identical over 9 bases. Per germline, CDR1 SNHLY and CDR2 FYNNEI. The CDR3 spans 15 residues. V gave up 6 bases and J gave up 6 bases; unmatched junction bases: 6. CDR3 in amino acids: CASSAGTGINSPLHF. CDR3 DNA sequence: TGTGCCAGCAGCGCCGGGACAGGGATTAATTCACCCCTCCACTTT. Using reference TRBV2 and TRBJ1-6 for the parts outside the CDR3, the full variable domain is EPEVTQTPSHQVTQMGQEVILRCVPISNHLYFYWYRQILGQKVEFLVSFYNNEISEKSEIFDDQFSVERPDGSNFTLKIRSTKLEDSAMYFCASSAGTGINSPLHFGNGTRLTVT.

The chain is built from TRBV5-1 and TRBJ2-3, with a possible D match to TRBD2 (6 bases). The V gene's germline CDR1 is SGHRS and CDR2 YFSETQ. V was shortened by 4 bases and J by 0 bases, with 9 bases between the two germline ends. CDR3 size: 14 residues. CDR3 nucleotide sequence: TGCGCCAGCAGCCGGGACTTAAGCACAGATACGCAGTATTTT. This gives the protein CASSRDLSTDTQYF.

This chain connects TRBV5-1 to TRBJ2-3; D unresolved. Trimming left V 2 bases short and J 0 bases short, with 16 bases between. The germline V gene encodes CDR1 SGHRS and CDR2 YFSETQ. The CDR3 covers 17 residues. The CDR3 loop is CASSFRLGLSSTDTQYF. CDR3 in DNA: TGCGCCAGCAGCTTCCGGCTTGGGCTTTCTAGCACAGATACGCAGTATTTT.

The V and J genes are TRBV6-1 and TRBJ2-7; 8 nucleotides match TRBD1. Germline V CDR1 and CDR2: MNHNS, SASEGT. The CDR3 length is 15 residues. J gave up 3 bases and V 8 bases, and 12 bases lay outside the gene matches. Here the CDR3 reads CASRGFRQGSYEQYF. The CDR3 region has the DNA TGTGCCAGCCGCGGTTTTCGACAGGGGAGCTACGAGCAGTACTTC.

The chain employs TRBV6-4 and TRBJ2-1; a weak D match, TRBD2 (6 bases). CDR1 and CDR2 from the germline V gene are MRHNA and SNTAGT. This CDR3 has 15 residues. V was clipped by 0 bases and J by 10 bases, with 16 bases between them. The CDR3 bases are TGTGCCAGCAGTGACTCGACTAGGGGCCCTGGGGAGCAGTTCTTC. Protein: CASSDSTRGPGEQFF.

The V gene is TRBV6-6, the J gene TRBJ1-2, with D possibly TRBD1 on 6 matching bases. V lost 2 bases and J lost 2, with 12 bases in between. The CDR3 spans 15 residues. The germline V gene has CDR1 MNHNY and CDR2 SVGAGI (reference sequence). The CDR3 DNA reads TGTGCCAGCAGTTACGGGGCAGGGGTCAACTATGGCTACACCTTC. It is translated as CASSYGAGVNYGYTF.